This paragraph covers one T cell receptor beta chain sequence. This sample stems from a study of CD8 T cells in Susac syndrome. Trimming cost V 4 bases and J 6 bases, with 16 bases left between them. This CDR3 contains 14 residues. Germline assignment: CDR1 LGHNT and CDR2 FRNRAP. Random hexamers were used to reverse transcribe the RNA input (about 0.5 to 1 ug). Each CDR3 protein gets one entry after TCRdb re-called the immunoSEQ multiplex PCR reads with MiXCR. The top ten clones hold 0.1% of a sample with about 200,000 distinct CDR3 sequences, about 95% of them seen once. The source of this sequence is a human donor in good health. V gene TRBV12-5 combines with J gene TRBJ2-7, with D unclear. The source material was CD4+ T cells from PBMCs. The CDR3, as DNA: TGTGCTAGTGGTTCCCTCCTTACGGTTCGCGAGCAGTACTTC. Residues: CASGSLLTVREQYF.